The next 10 T cell receptor beta chains were all read from a single sample in a study of vaccination and CD4 T cells after COVID-19. These receptors have no known antigen. The Oncomine TCR Beta short-read assay sequenced DNA from cultured CD4+ T cells. TCRdb used MiXCR to reprocess the PCR reads, holding one entry per CDR3 protein. Among approximately 13,000 distinct CDR3 sequences listed, around 40% were seen once. Treatment noted: roughly ten-day PBMC culture with coronavirus spike peptide pools or control peptides (ViraFEST assay). Sample: CD4+ T cells from blood, cultured in vitro. Every receptor here comes from a human donor who had recovered from COVID-19.

V gene TRBV28 combines with J gene TRBJ2-7; D perhaps matches TRBD2 (5 bases). Trimming took off 6 bases at V and 4 bases at J, with 7 bases between the two ends. The CDR3 length is 11 residues. The V gene's germline CDR1 is MDHEN and CDR2 SYDVKM. In DNA form, the CDR3 reads TGTGCCAGCAGGGAGGCTTACGAGCAGTACTTC. Translated, it gives CASREAYEQYF.

As regards this clonotype: Germline is not matched at one junction end, which may reflect a read error. The chain recombines TRBV27 with TRBJ1-6; possibly TRBD1 for D (5 bases). The CDR3 is 13 residues long. Germline V gene sequence: CDR1 MNHEY, CDR2 SMNVEV (reference sequence). The CDR3 sequence: CASSFSGSSPPHF. The CDR3 DNA follows: TGTGCCAGCAGTTTTTCAGGGAGTTCACCCCCCCACTTT.

V is TRBV20-1 and J is TRBJ2-1, with unresolved D. Germline CDR1 is DFQATT and CDR2 is SNEGSKA (reference sequence). Trimming left V 6 bases short and J 2 bases short, with 17 bases between. The CDR3 has 15 residues. The CDR3 reads CSAPPARNTYNEQFF. CDR3 DNA sequence: TGCAGTGCCCCTCCGGCCCGAAATACCTACAATGAGCAGTTCTTC.

There are a few counts of this clonotype. The gene calls are TRBV29-1 and TRBJ1-2, with D unresolved. The CDR3 contains 8 residues. V lost 7 bases to trimming and J lost 6 bases, with 3 bases between them. Germline V lookup: CDR1 SQVTM, CDR2 ANQGSEA. Here the CDR3 reads CSADGYTF. CDR3 nucleotide sequence: TGCAGCGCAGATGGCTACACCTTC.

The rearrangement links TRBV20-1 to TRBJ1-4; 7 nucleotides align to TRBD1. The length of the CDR3 is 14 residues. Per the germline V gene, CDR1 is DFQATT and CDR2 is SNEGSKA (reference sequence). V lost 6 bases, J lost 4 bases, and 8 bases stayed unmatched. The CDR3 region is CSALTGANNEKLFF. The CDR3 DNA reads TGCAGTGCGCTTACAGGGGCCAATAATGAAAAACTGTTTTTT.

This clonotype showed up just a few times. The V and J genes are TRBV21-1 and TRBJ2-7; the table's D call, TRBD2, was not checked against the DNA. TRBV21-1 is annotated as a pseudogene. CDR3 length: 18 amino acids. The CDR3 sequence is CASSKVGGGHRASYEQYF. The DNA of the CDR3 is TGTGCCAGCAGCAAAGTAGGGGGAGGTCACAGGGCATCCTACGAGCAGTACTTC.

In its sample, this clonotype was seen a few times. The chain recombines TRBV25-1 with TRBJ2-5; D is unclear. Germline V lookup: CDR1 MGHDK, CDR2 SYGVNS. The CDR3 spans 16 residues. V was clipped by 2 bases and J by 5 bases, with 18 bases between them. The CDR3 here is CASSERAPGPVETQYF. The CDR3 nucleotides are TGTGCCAGCAGTGAAAGGGCTCCGGGCCCGGTGGAGACCCAGTACTTC.

This clonotype has a handful of counts. The CDR3 nucleotides are TGCGCCAGCAGTGATTTGACTAGCGGGCTAGGCCCCCAAGAGACCCAGTACTTC. Amino acids: CASSDLTSGLGPQETQYF. The V call is TRBV10-1, the J call TRBJ2-5; 10 bases align to TRBD2. Germline assignment: CDR1 WNHNN and CDR2 SYGVQD (reference sequence). After removal of 3 bases from V and 1 base from J, the junction contained 11 bases not matched to a gene. The CDR3 extends over 18 amino acids.

The V gene is TRBV9, the J gene TRBJ2-2; maybe TRBD2 (6 bases). The CDR3 totals 13 residues. The V end was cut by 5 bases, the J end by 7 bases, with 12 bases between. Germline V gene sequence: CDR1 SGDLS, CDR2 YYNGEE. The CDR3 protein is CASRGLGVGELFF. The DNA of the CDR3 is TGTGCCAGCAGGGGACTCGGGGTCGGGGAGCTGTTTTTT. Variable domain in full (rest from reference TRBV9 and TRBJ2-2): DSGVTQTPKHLITATGQRVTLRCSPRSGDLSVYWYQQSLDQGLQFLIQYYNGEERAKGNILERFSAQQFPDLHSELNLSSLELGDSALYFCASRGLGVGELFFGEGSRLTVL.

This clonotype came up a few times. The rearrangement joins TRBV20-1 to TRBJ1-2; tentatively, D is TRBD1 (5 bases). The CDR3 loop spans 14 amino acids. Germline V gene sequence: CDR1 DFQATT, CDR2 SNEGSKA (reference sequence). The V end was cut by 6 bases, the J end by 6 bases, with 20 bases between. CDR3: CSAPKALGGHGYTF. CDR3 coding DNA: TGCAGTGCCCCAAAGGCCCTCGGGGGACATGGCTACACCTTC.